One sample yielded the 29 T cell receptor beta chains listed below, sequenced in a study of memory CD4+ T cells and cytomegalovirus serostatus. The sort gate was single viable CD3+CD4+CD8-CD45RO+ cells for memory CD4+ T cells. The table came from immunoSEQ multiplex PCR; TCRdb's copy has only in-frame clones and leaves some out. This sample carries roughly 48,000 clones, around 83% of them seen once, and the ten largest clones take roughly 2%. The specimen was memory CD4+ T cells from blood. These receptor sequences come from an adult in good health and CMV-seropositive.

The chain is built from TRBV5-4 and TRBJ1-2; the match to TRBD1 covers 9 bases. V dropped 3 bases and J dropped 3; count of bases not matched to a gene: 9. CDR3 size: 16 residues. CDR1 SGHNT and CDR2 YYREEE come from the germline V gene (reference sequence). The CDR3 protein is CASSSGGTGPYYGYTF. The DNA of the CDR3 is TGTGCCAGCAGCTCGGGAGGGACAGGGCCGTACTATGGCTACACCTTC.

The chain couples TRBV4-2 to TRBJ2-2; TRBD2 matches at 7 bases. This CDR3 has 15 amino acids. With V trimmed by 0 bases and J by 5 bases, 3 bases remained unmatched. Germline CDR1 and CDR2: LGHNA and YNFKEQ. In nucleotides, the CDR3 is TGTGCCAGCAGCCAAGATCCAGCGGGGACCGGGGAGCTGTTTTTT. Residues: CASSQDPAGTGELFF.

The chain recombines TRBV2 with TRBJ2-6; 9 bases agree with TRBD1. The V and J ends lost 5 bases and 3 bases, in that order; junction bases with no gene match: 8. Germline CDR1 and CDR2: SNHLY and FYNNEI. This CDR3 has 17 amino acids. CDR3 region: CASSQVGQGFGANVLTF. DNA for the CDR3: TGTGCCAGCAGTCAGGTGGGACAGGGCTTTGGGGCCAACGTCCTGACTTTC.

This clone turned up a few times. The J gene is TRBJ1-3, the V gene TRBV6-1; D ambiguous. CDR3 size: 14 residues. CDR1 and CDR2 from the germline V gene are MNHNS and SASEGT. Trimming took off 7 bases at V and 4 bases at J, with 14 bases between the two ends. CDR3 coding DNA: TGTGCCAGCACTGACCTCCGGTTGGGAAACACCATATATTTT. Its translation is CASTDLRLGNTIYF.

V gene TRBV7-8 combines with J gene TRBJ2-2; 8 positions agree with TRBD1. The CDR3 extends over 14 amino acids. Germline lookup yields CDR1 SGHVS and CDR2 FQNEAQ. Trimming at V came to 5 bases and at J to 7 bases, leaving 6 bases not matched to a gene. CDR3 nucleotides: TGTGCCAGCAGCCCGGACAGGGTACTCGGGGAGCTGTTTTTT. Protein product: CASSPDRVLGELFF.

The chain employs TRBV10-2 and TRBJ1-5; D gene unclear. Germline V gene lookup returns CDR1 WSHSY and CDR2 SAAADI. This CDR3 comprises 15 residues. V lost 3 bases and J lost 7, with 16 bases in between. The CDR3 bases are TGCGCCAGCAGTGACGGAGGGATTGTTGGGCAGCCCCAGCATTTT. Translated, it gives CASSDGGIVGQPQHF.

The CDR3: CARRWEGGELFF. DNA for the CDR3: TGTGCCCGACGGTGGGAGGGCGGGGAGCTGTTTTTT. The rearrangement joins TRBV7-2 to TRBJ2-2, with 7 bases fitting TRBD2. CDR1 is SGHTA and CDR2 is FQGNSA in the germline V gene. J gave up 7 bases and V 11 bases, and 7 bases lay outside the gene matches. This CDR3 comprises 12 residues.

The genes are TRBV19 and TRBJ1-3; tentative D call: TRBD1 (5 bases). Germline assignment: CDR1 LNHDA and CDR2 SQIVND (reference sequence). Trimming removed 9 bases at V and 5 bases at J, with 8 bases between. The CDR3 runs to 11 residues. The CDR3 loop is CASDRRNTIYF. CDR3 bases: TGTGCCAGCGACAGAAGAAACACCATATATTTT.

The chain joins TRBV25-1 to TRBJ1-5, with TRBD1 identical over 10 bases. Germline lookup yields CDR1 MGHDK and CDR2 SYGVNS. CDR3 length equals 17 residues. Unmatched junction bases numbered 10, after V lost 1 base and J lost 7 bases. CDR3 DNA: TGTGCCAGCAGTGAATCGCCCGGGACAGGGGAGGAACAGCCCCAGCATTTT. Protein sequence: CASSESPGTGEEQPQHF. Drawing the rest from reference TRBV25-1 and TRBJ1-5, the complete variable domain is EADIYQTPRYLVIGTGKKITLECSQTMGHDKMYWYQQDPGMELHLIHYSYGVNSTEKGDLSSESTVSRIRTEHFPLTLESARPSHTSQYLCASSESPGTGEEQPQHFGDGTRLSIL.

The CDR3 loop reads CASSPVGGGTNEQFF. In nucleotides, the CDR3 is TGCGCCAGCAGCCCCGTGGGGGGTGGTACCAATGAGCAGTTCTTC. The chain uses TRBV5-1 and TRBJ2-1, with a tentative D call TRBD2 (6 bases). Trimming shortened V by 4 bases and J by 6 bases, and 17 bases separated the two germline ends. Looked up from germline, CDR1 is SGHRS and CDR2 is YFSETQ. The CDR3 runs to 15 residues. The full variable domain, completed using reference TRBV5-1 and TRBJ2-1, is KAGVTQTPRYLIKTRGQQVTLSCSPISGHRSVSWYQQTPGQGLQFLFEYFSETQRNKGNFPGRFSGRQFSNSRSEMNVSTLELGDSALYLCASSPVGGGTNEQFFGPGTRLTVL.

This chain connects TRBV18 to TRBJ2-7; D gene unclear. Between the trimmed V and J ends, which lost 2 bases and 0 bases, there was a span of 5 bases. The germline gives CDR1 KGHSH, CDR2 LQKENI. The CDR3 has 13 residues. The CDR3 DNA is TGTGCCAGCTCACCATCCTCCTCCTACGAGCAGTACTTC. Encoded protein: CASSPSSSYEQYF.

CDR3 residues: CASSPPGRVTYEQYF. DNA for the CDR3: TGTGCCAGCAGCCCCCCGGGGAGGGTAACCTACGAGCAGTACTTC. The chain has TRBV2 and TRBJ2-7; 7 bases are a match to TRBD2. Germline loops: CDR1 SNHLY, CDR2 FYNNEI. The trim removed 6 bases at V and 2 bases at J, leaving 10 bases unmatched. CDR3 length equals 15 residues.

The chain couples TRBV7-9 to TRBJ1-6, with D tentatively TRBD1 (6 bases). The CDR3 sequence is 13 residues long. From germline, CDR1 is SEHNR and CDR2 FQNEAQ (reference sequence). The ends were cut back, 5 bases at V and 5 bases at J, with 7 bases in the middle. In nucleotides, the CDR3 is TGTGCCAGCAGCGGACAGAATAATTCACCCCTCCACTTT. Translation gives CASSGQNNSPLHF.

This clone was seen once. The chain has TRBV4-1 and TRBJ1-1, with no clear D. CDR3 length: 16 amino acids. Germline V CDR1 and CDR2: MGHRA, YSYEKL. V was clipped by 0 bases and J by 1 base, with 12 bases between them. This CDR3 is CASSQDRTRGNTEAFF. The CDR3 DNA is TGCGCCAGCAGCCAAGATAGGACCCGCGGGAACACTGAAGCTTTCTTT.

There are a few counts of this clone. This chain uses TRBV11-2 with TRBJ2-5; 8 bases match TRBD1. Looked up from germline, CDR1 is SGHAT and CDR2 is FQNNGV. Trimming took 5 bases from V and 2 from J; bases not matched to a gene: 13. The CDR3 covers 17 residues. The DNA for the CDR3 is TGTGCCAGCAGCCAACAGGGTGGACAGGGATGGCAAGAGACCCAGTACTTC. Its translation is CASSQQGGQGWQETQYF.

This sequence joins TRBV2 and TRBJ2-7; either TRBD1 or TRBD2 may fit D (5 bases each). Germline loops: CDR1 SNHLY, CDR2 FYNNEI. The CDR3 is 13 residues long. Trimming left V 7 bases short and J 1 base short, with 11 bases between. Here the CDR3 reads CASKSGASYEQYF. The CDR3 region has the DNA TGTGCCAGCAAGTCCGGGGCATCCTACGAGCAGTACTTC.

This chain connects TRBV28 to TRBJ2-7; 11 positions match TRBD2. This CDR3 is 15 amino acids long. After removal of 2 bases from V and 6 bases from J, the junction contained 6 bases not matched to a gene. CDR1 MDHEN and CDR2 SYDVKM come from the germline V gene. The CDR3 loop reads CASSLRGSGRVEQYF. Here the CDR3 DNA reads TGTGCCAGCAGTTTAAGGGGTAGCGGGAGGGTCGAGCAGTACTTC.

This chain's CDR3 is CASRSQGVSNQPQHF. The CDR3 bases are TGTGCCAGCAGATCACAGGGGGTCAGCAATCAGCCCCAGCATTTT. The V call is TRBV6-6, the J call TRBJ1-5; 8 positions match TRBD1. The CDR3 covers 15 residues. V gave up 6 bases and J gave up 1 base; unmatched junction bases: 5. Germline CDR1 and CDR2: MNHNY and SVGAGI (reference sequence).

The chain has TRBV5-4 and TRBJ2-7; TRBD2 might be the D (7 bases). The CDR3 is made up of 14 amino acids. Germline V CDR1 and CDR2: SGHNT, YYREEE (reference sequence). V dropped 7 bases and J dropped 7 bases, with 21 bases sitting between them. The CDR3 here is CASGPGAGAREQYF. CDR3 coding DNA: TGTGCCAGCGGCCCGGGGGCGGGGGCGCGGGAGCAGTACTTC.

V usage is TRBV7-9 and J usage is TRBJ1-2; TRBD1 aligns across 8 bases. CDR1 is SEHNR, CDR2 FQNEAQ, per germline (reference sequence). The CDR3 is 14 residues long. Losses at the gene ends were 5 bases for V and 4 bases for J; bases not matched to a gene: 6. The CDR3 region is CASSDRDRTYGYTF. The CDR3 DNA reads as TGTGCCAGCAGCGACCGGGACAGGACCTATGGCTACACCTTC.

The rearrangement uses TRBV7-9 and TRBJ2-5; 7 positions agree with TRBD1. The CDR3 is 18 residues long. J was trimmed by 5 bases and V by 0 bases; bases with no gene match: 15. Germline V CDR1 and CDR2: SEHNR, FQNEAQ (reference sequence). This CDR3 reads CASSLASGRQGLYETQYF. CDR3 nucleotide sequence: TGTGCCAGCAGCTTAGCCTCCGGCCGACAGGGTCTTTATGAGACCCAGTACTTC.

This sequence joins TRBV14 and TRBJ1-4; no definite D call. V dropped 1 base and J dropped 8 bases, with 8 bases sitting between them. The CDR3 runs 13 residues. Germline V CDR1 and CDR2: SGHDN, FVKESK. CDR3: CASSQGAKEKLFF. CDR3 nucleotides: TGTGCCAGCAGCCAAGGGGCCAAGGAAAAACTGTTTTTT. Looking up the rest from reference TRBV14 and TRBJ1-4 gives the full variable domain: EAGVTQFPSHSVIEKGQTVTLRCDPISGHDNLYWYRRVMGKEIKFLLHFVKESKQDESGMPNNRFLAERTGGTYSTLKVQPAELEDSGVYFCASSQGAKEKLFFGSGTQLSVL.

The chain has TRBV28 and TRBJ2-7, with D unclear. CDR3 size: 12 residues. The V gene's germline CDR1 is MDHEN and CDR2 SYDVKM. With 5 bases removed from V and 7 bases from J, the gap between germline ends came to 12 bases. The CDR3 reads CASSPSQREQYF. CDR3 coding DNA: TGTGCCAGCAGTCCCTCCCAGCGTGAGCAGTACTTC.

This chain connects TRBV7-6 to TRBJ2-2, with D uncertain. V dropped 5 bases and J dropped 6 bases, with 7 bases sitting between them. Germline V lookup: CDR1 SGHVS, CDR2 FNYEAQ. The CDR3 is made up of 12 amino acids. The CDR3 DNA sequence: TGTGCCAGCAGCAAAGTTTCCGGGGAGCTGTTTTTT. It specifies CASSKVSGELFF.

This sequence joins TRBV5-1 and TRBJ2-7, with D possibly matching TRBD1 (5 bases). This CDR3 spans 11 amino acids. Germline V lookup: CDR1 SGHRS, CDR2 YFSETQ. V shed 2 bases and J shed 8 bases, with 8 bases lying between them. The chain's CDR3 is CASSLQEKQYF. The CDR3 DNA is TGCGCCAGCAGCTTACAGGAAAAGCAGTACTTC.

This clone turned up a few times. This sequence joins TRBV29-1 and TRBJ2-7; D remains ambiguous. In germline, CDR1 is SQVTM, CDR2 ANQGSEA. This CDR3 is 12 amino acids long. V dropped 4 bases and J dropped 3 bases, with 10 bases sitting between them. Written as DNA, the CDR3 is TGCAGCGTTGTGAAGGGCCACTACGAGCAGTACTTC. Amino acids: CSVVKGHYEQYF.

The chain carries TRBV7-2 and TRBJ1-3; no definite D call. Between the trimmed V and J ends, which lost 5 bases and 10 bases, there was a span of 15 bases. In germline, CDR1 is SGHTA, CDR2 FQGNSA. The CDR3 covers 13 residues. CDR3 sequence reads: CASSQLLRGTIYF. CDR3 coding DNA: TGTGCCAGCAGCCAGTTACTAAGAGGAACCATATATTTT. Variable domain in full (rest from reference TRBV7-2 and TRBJ1-3): GAGVSQSPSNKVTEKGKDVELRCDPISGHTALYWYRQSLGQGLEFLIYFQGNSAPDKSGLPSDRFSAERTGGSVSTLTIQRTQQEDSAVYLCASSQLLRGTIYFGEGSWLTVV.

V usage is TRBV18 and J usage is TRBJ1-2, with D possibly being TRBD1 (6 bases). This CDR3 region has 16 residues. Deletions cut 2 bases from V and 0 bases from J, with 13 bases between. CDR1 and CDR2 from the germline V gene are KGHSH and LQKENI. As DNA, the CDR3 is TGTGCCAGCTCACCAGCTGGACAGTTAGCTAACTATGGCTACACCTTC. This encodes CASSPAGQLANYGYTF.

The chain uses TRBV4-3 and TRBJ2-1, with TRBD1 matching over 7 bases. Germline trimming cut 4 bases from V and 8 bases from J; bases unmatched to any gene: 11. Germline V gene sequence: CDR1 LGHNA, CDR2 YSLEER. The CDR3 extends over 15 amino acids. CDR3: CASSLRQGPMYEQFF. DNA of the CDR3: TGCGCCAGCAGCCTTCGACAGGGTCCTATGTATGAGCAGTTCTTC.